Listed here is a single T cell receptor (beta chain). Its antigen is not known. This may come from a read error, since a much larger clone is one base off. A second PCR, run for about 7 to 11 cycles, used a sample-barcoded 5' primer plus a J-beta primer mix. Each sample yielded at least 2.5 million CDR3-containing paired-end reads. TCRdb re-called the 5' RACE reads with MiXCR, one entry per CDR3 protein. The sample contains about 1,500,000 distinct CDR3 sequences, about 40% of which appear only once. The sample belongs to a study of blood T cells in healthy people across ages. In the study overall: About one barcoded beta molecule per two T cells came from capture by template switching.

CDR1 and CDR2 from the germline V gene are MNHNS and SASEGT. V shed 7 bases and J shed 4 bases, with 4 bases lying between them. The CDR3 sequence is 11 residues long. The study's findings and limits: No one knew whether donors had CMV, which possibly confounded expanded clonotype changes.

The chain is built from TRBV6-1 and TRBJ2-2, with D uncertain. The sequencing input was blood. The receptor comes from a woman between 18 and 29 years old in good health. For the CDR3, the DNA is TGTGCCAGCACCTTCACCGGGGAGCTGTTTTTT. This gives the protein CASTFTGELFF.